These 18 T cell receptor beta chains share one sample of origin, sequenced in a study of T cells in tumors after PD-1 blockade (dated by TCRdb to about 2019). The library relied on the immunoSEQ multiplex PCR assay. TCRdb limited this immuneACCESS table to in-frame rearrangements with V and J called. A share of clones is missing; checked studies link under half to unresolved V genes, and the rest is unexplained. The sample table shows 50,000 to 75,000 clones, and roughly 70% are seen once. 4% to 5% of the sample rests with the top ten. Explained via the paper, the time point label denotes: after anti-PD-1 therapy. The specimen was PBMCs, collected after anti-PD-1 treatment. The receptor set was obtained from a human donor with basal cell carcinoma.

This clone was picked up a small number of times. V is TRBV5-1 and J is TRBJ1-4; D not certain. Looked up from germline, CDR1 is SGHRS and CDR2 is YFSETQ. CDR3 size: 15 residues. V was cut by 1 base and J by 4 bases, with 11 bases left in between. The CDR3 region is CASSLTGLSNEKLFF. CDR3 coding DNA: TGCGCCAGCAGCTTGACGGGCTTGAGTAATGAAAAACTGTTTTTT.

The CDR3 coding sequence is TGTGCCAGAGAGGCGGGACACAAACATAATTCACCCCTCCACTTT. It translates to CAREAGHKHNSPLHF. The chain is built from TRBV19 and TRBJ1-6; a weak D match, TRBD1 (6 bases). Germline loops: CDR1 LNHDA, CDR2 SQIVND (reference sequence). CDR3 size: 15 residues. Trimming stripped 9 bases from V and 5 bases from J, with 17 bases between.

The V and J genes are TRBV12-3 or TRBV12-4 and TRBJ1-1; no firm D call. The V end lost 3 bases, the J end lost 0 bases, and 5 bases lay between the germline ends. This CDR3 region has 13 residues. DNA of the CDR3: TGTGCCAGCAGTTTGTCGGTGAACACTGAAGCTTTCTTT. This translates into CASSLSVNTEAFF.

The chain has TRBV2 and TRBJ1-2; TRBD1 might be the D (5 bases). The CDR3 length is 14 residues. Germline V gene sequence: CDR1 SNHLY, CDR2 FYNNEI. V lost 0 bases, J lost 4 bases, and 9 bases lay in between. As DNA, the CDR3 is TGTGCCAGCAGTGAAGCGGGACGGAGCTATGGCTACACCTTC. Protein: CASSEAGRSYGYTF.

The sample holds a few counts of this clone. The chain recombines TRBV7-8 with TRBJ2-1; 8 nucleotides match TRBD2. This CDR3 comprises 14 residues. Looked up from germline, CDR1 is SGHVS and CDR2 is FQNEAQ. The junction had 8 bases not matched to a gene; V was cut back by 3 bases and J by 10 bases. Here the CDR3 reads CASSFGSGAREQFF. The CDR3 DNA is TGTGCCAGCAGCTTTGGTAGCGGGGCGCGGGAGCAGTTCTTC.

The rearrangement uses TRBV5-6 and TRBJ1-3, with D perhaps TRBD1 (6 bases). V lost 5 bases and J 2 bases, leaving 14 bases between the germline ends. The V gene's germline CDR1 is SGHDT and CDR2 YYEEEE. The CDR3 extends over 15 amino acids. The DNA of the CDR3 is TGTGCCAGCAGTTTTGACAGGTTCACTGGAAACACCATATATTTT. Translating gives CASSFDRFTGNTIYF.

The chain has TRBV6-4 and TRBJ2-1; D might be TRBD1 (6 bases). The CDR3 length is 16 residues. Germline CDR1 is MRHNA and CDR2 is SNTAGT. The V gene lost 0 bases and the J gene lost 9 bases, with 18 bases spanning the gap. Here the CDR3 reads CASSDSRLFPRGEQFF. The DNA of the CDR3 is TGTGCCAGCAGTGACTCGAGACTCTTTCCCAGGGGTGAGCAGTTCTTC.

This clone was detected once. For the CDR3, the DNA is TGTGCCAGCAGCCAAGAGCGGGGACAGTATGGCTACACCTTC. Translation: CASSQERGQYGYTF. The chain has TRBV3-1 (or the pseudogene TRBV3-2) and TRBJ1-2, with 7 nucleotides matching TRBD1. This CDR3 comprises 14 residues. Germline V gene data show CDR1 as LGHDT and CDR2 as YNNKEL (reference sequence). Trimming took 0 bases from V and 5 from J; bases not matched to a gene: 3.

This clone was counted once. The chain carries TRBV9 and TRBJ2-5; 7 positions match TRBD2. This CDR3 has 15 residues. Germline assignment: CDR1 SGDLS and CDR2 YYNGEE. With 0 bases clipped from V and 4 bases from J, the junction kept 6 bases outside the gene matches. Here the CDR3 DNA reads TGTGCCAGCAGCGTAGGGGTAGGGAGGGGAGAGACCCAGTACTTC. Translated: CASSVGVGRGETQYF.

This clone has a handful of counts. The J gene is TRBJ2-5, the V gene TRBV27; D uncertain. Germline values: CDR1 MNHEY, CDR2 SMNVEV (reference sequence). V shed 3 bases and J shed 5 bases, with 10 bases lying between them. The CDR3 sequence is 13 residues long. The CDR3 spells CASSFTALETQYF. The CDR3, as DNA: TGTGCCAGCAGTTTTACAGCCCTGGAGACCCAGTACTTC.

The J gene is TRBJ1-4, the V gene TRBV30; D is ambiguous. Per the germline V gene, CDR1 is GTSNPN and CDR2 is SVGIG (reference sequence). CDR3 length: 13 residues. Trimming cost V 3 bases and J 5 bases, with 10 bases left between them. The CDR3 DNA follows: TGTGCCTGGAGCCGGCCCTTAAATGAAAAACTGTTTTTT. Encoded protein: CAWSRPLNEKLFF.

This chain connects TRBV6-5 to TRBJ1-2, with D possibly being TRBD1 (6 bases). The CDR3 extends over 14 amino acids. Germline CDR1 reads MNHEY; CDR2 reads SVGAGI. V was trimmed by 7 bases and J by 0 bases, leaving 12 bases between them. CDR3 amino acids: CASNKRQANYGYTF. The CDR3 nucleotides are TGTGCCAGCAACAAGAGACAGGCTAACTATGGCTACACCTTC.

This clone has just a few counts. J is TRBJ2-7 and V is TRBV3-1 (or the pseudogene TRBV3-2); D unresolved. With 1 base removed from V and 1 base from J, the gap between germline ends came to 2 bases. The CDR3 covers 12 residues. The germline gives CDR1 LGHDT, CDR2 YNNKEL (reference sequence). The CDR3 DNA reads TGTGCCAGCAGCCAAGGTTCCTACGAGCAGTACTTC. This sequence encodes CASSQGSYEQYF.

The chain uses TRBV25-1 and TRBJ1-1, with D possibly matching TRBD1 (6 bases). Per germline, CDR1 MGHDK and CDR2 SYGVNS. The V gene lost 4 bases and the J gene lost 5 bases, with 14 bases spanning the gap. The length of the CDR3 is 14 residues. CDR3 loop: CASSAPGQLTEAFF. The CDR3 DNA is TGTGCCAGCAGTGCTCCTGGACAGCTGACTGAAGCTTTCTTT.

DNA for the CDR3: TGTGCCAGCCGGTATATAGCGGGGGACAACACCGGGGAGCTGTTTTTT. Encoded protein: CASRYIAGDNTGELFF. The genes are TRBV6-4 and TRBJ2-2; TRBD2 agrees at 9 bases. The CDR3 loop spans 16 amino acids. With V trimmed by 8 bases and J by 2 bases, 9 bases remained unmatched. Germline V gene data show CDR1 as MRHNA and CDR2 as SNTAGT.

The gene calls are TRBV11-3 and TRBJ2-2, with 10 bases matching TRBD1. The junction had 4 bases not matched to a gene; V was cut back by 5 bases and J by 4 bases. The CDR3 is 15 amino acids. Germline CDR1 is SGHNT and CDR2 is YENEEA. This chain's CDR3 is CASSHDRGPTGELFF. CDR3 sequence (DNA): TGTGCCAGCAGCCATGACAGGGGGCCCACCGGGGAGCTGTTTTTT.

The rearrangement uses TRBV6-5 and TRBJ2-1; D is perhaps TRBD1 (5 bases). CDR1 is MNHEY and CDR2 is SVGAGI in the germline V gene. This CDR3 contains 13 residues. The ends were cut back, 2 bases at V and 8 bases at J, with 10 bases in the middle. This chain's CDR3 is CASSYLQGDEQFF. DNA of the CDR3: TGTGCCAGCAGTTACCTCCAGGGCGATGAGCAGTTCTTC.

The chain links TRBV28 to TRBJ1-5; D is unresolved. The CDR3 consists of 13 residues. Germline CDR1 is MDHEN and CDR2 is SYDVKM. Between the trimmed V and J ends, which lost 8 bases and 5 bases, there was a span of 13 bases. As DNA, the CDR3 is TGTGCCAGCGGAGACCCCGGGCATCAGCCCCAGCATTTT. Amino acids: CASGDPGHQPQHF. The variable domain in full, completed from reference TRBV28 and TRBJ1-5, reads DVKVTQSSRYLVKRTGEKVFLECVQDMDHENMFWYRQDPGLGLRLIYFSYDVKMKEKGDIPEGYSVSREKKERFSLILESASTNQTSMYLCASGDPGHQPQHFGDGTRLSIL.